This TCR beta chain was recorded in a study of shared clonotypes between healthy human individuals. Details on this clone: Antigen specificity is unknown.

Study-wide findings and caveats: Approximately 5% of naive CD4 clonotypes were shared across four donors. Researchers sampled only blood; tissue repertoires likely differ.

The run depth of the assay was deep. Here immunoSEQ multiplex PCR was the method, and the copy in TCRdb shows in-frame clones only, minus some. The sample records some 2.4 million clones, under 95% being singletons. Input material: naive CD4+ T cells from PBMCs. Subset reported: CD45RA+ positively selected. The TCR originated in a man in his late teens or twenties in good health. Some clones in this sample may be carry-over from other donors' samples.

As DNA, the CDR3 is TGCGCCAGCAGCTTGGAGGCTTATCAGGCCTACGAGCAGTACTTC. This translates into CASSLEAYQAYEQYF. The chain uses TRBV5-1 and TRBJ2-7; D is unresolved. Germline V lookup: CDR1 SGHRS, CDR2 YFSETQ. Between the trimmed V and J ends, which lost 0 bases and 2 bases, there was a span of 12 bases. This CDR3 contains 15 residues.